A selection of T cell receptor beta chains follows, all from one sample in a study of cytomegalovirus exposure and HLA in healthy donors. Generated by immunoSEQ multiplex PCR, the TCRdb table keeps only in-frame clones and is missing some. The repertoire consists of 150,000 to 200,000 clones, with roughly 70% occurring once and the leading ten covering about 1.7%. The sample consisted of PBMCs. The receptors here all came from a woman in her 30s in good health and CMV-seronegative. Each CDR3 is given with its conserved first and last residue. The order of the fields is J gene, clone size, D gene, CDR3 length, V gene, CDR3 protein, CDR3 DNA. The D gene is left open where the match is weak. Rows may omit the clone size; those that give it use once, few, many or a size class.

>TRBJ2-3|.|TRBD1|17|TRBV9
CASSSRPGQGFTDTQYF
TGTGCCAGCAGCTCCAGGCCGGGACAGGGCTTCACAGATACGCAGTATTTT
>TRBJ2-1|.|TRBD2|16|TRBV6-4
CASTHDLSGGHNEQFF
TGTGCCAGCACCCACGACCTCAGCGGGGGGCACAATGAGCAGTTCTTC
>TRBJ1-6|.|TRBD1|15|TRBV28
CASSLGGQGSSPLHF
TGTGCCAGCAGTTTGGGGGGACAGGGGTCTTCACCCCTCCACTTT
>TRBJ1-6|.|TRBD1|13|TRBV5-4
CASSRQGNSPLHF
TGTGCCAGCTCGCGACAGGGGAATTCACCCCTCCACTTT
>TRBJ2-3|.|TRBD2|17|TRBV25-1
CASSEGSGGVSTDTQYF
TGTGCCAGCAGTGAAGGATCGGGGGGGGTAAGCACAGATACGCAGTATTTT
>TRBJ1-2|.|TRBD1|14|TRBV14
CASSLTGQFYGYTF
TGTGCCAGCAGCCTCACGGGACAGTTCTATGGCTACACCTTC
>TRBJ2-2|.|TRBD1|17|TRBV18
CASSPRQQTGATGELFF
TGTGCCAGCTCACCACGCCAACAGACAGGGGCCACCGGGGAGCTGTTTTTT
>TRBJ2-7|.|TRBD1|14|TRBV19
CASSISGGNYEQYF
TGTGCCAGTAGTATATCAGGGGGCAACTACGAGCAGTACTTC
>TRBJ2-5|.|.|14|TRBV7-8
CASSFEPIQETQYF
TGTGCCAGCAGCTTTGAGCCTATCCAAGAGACCCAGTACTTC
>TRBJ1-2|.|TRBD1|11|TRBV29-1
CSVDRGHGYTF
TGCAGCGTTGACAGGGGGCATGGCTACACCTTC
>TRBJ1-4|.|TRBD1|17|TRBV28
CASLPRDRSATNEKLFF
TGTGCCAGCCTACCCCGGGACAGAAGTGCAACTAATGAAAAACTGTTTTTT
>TRBJ2-5|.|.|17|TRBV5-1
CASSLVRGGQAQETQYF
TGCGCCAGCAGCTTGGTCAGGGGAGGGCAAGCACAAGAGACCCAGTACTTC
>TRBJ2-2|.|.|15|TRBV6-6
CASSYSKSVRGELFF
TGTGCCAGCAGTTACTCGAAGTCCGTGCGCGGGGAGCTGTTTTTT
>TRBJ2-1|once|.|15|TRBV27
CASNPRGFVGSEQFF
TGTGCCAGCAACCCGAGAGGGTTCGTCGGAAGTGAGCAGTTCTTC
>TRBJ2-7|.|.|14|TRBV9
CASSVDPGSYEQYF
TGTGCCAGCAGCGTAGATCCGGGGTCCTACGAGCAGTACTTC
>TRBJ1-4|.|TRBD1|18|TRBV7-6
CASSRGTGGVLGNEKLFF
TGTGCCAGCAGTCGAGGGACAGGGGGTGTTCTTGGTAATGAAAAACTGTTTTTT
>TRBJ2-1|.|TRBD2|16|TRBV5-1
CASRSSSGGAYNEQFF
TGCGCCAGCAGATCCAGTAGCGGGGGGGCCTACAATGAGCAGTTCTTC
>TRBJ2-1|.|TRBD2|14|TRBV6-5
CASTRLAGSNEQFF
TGTGCCAGCACACGGCTAGCGGGTTCCAATGAGCAGTTCTTC
>TRBJ2-2|few|.|15|TRBV7-3
CASSLQVDSTGELFF
TGTGCCAGCAGCTTACAGGTGGACTCCACCGGGGAGCTGTTTTTT
>TRBJ1-5|.|TRBD1|17|TRBV7-8
CASSLVVWTGFETPQHF
TGTGCCAGCAGCTTAGTGGTATGGACAGGGTTCGAGACGCCCCAGCATTTT
>TRBJ1-1|few|TRBD1|16|TRBV5-1
CASSELSTGAGTEAFF
TGCGCCAGCAGCGAACTTTCGACAGGGGCAGGCACTGAAGCTTTCTTT
>TRBJ2-1|.|TRBD2|15|TRBV4-2
CASSQEEAGRLEQFF
TGTGCCAGCAGCCAAGAGGAAGCGGGGAGACTTGAGCAGTTCTTC
>TRBJ2-7|.|.|14|TRBV5-4
CASAMDADNYEQYF
TGTGCCAGCGCGATGGATGCGGACAACTACGAGCAGTACTTC
>TRBJ2-5|few|TRBD2|16|TRBV5-1
CASSLYTSGAQETQYF
TGCGCCAGCAGCTTGTACACTAGCGGGGCCCAAGAGACCCAGTACTTC
>TRBJ2-3|.|TRBD1|15|TRBV6-1
CASSGTGGFSDTQYF
TGTGCCAGCAGTGGTACAGGGGGCTTTTCAGATACGCAGTATTTT
>TRBJ2-7|.|TRBD2|16|TRBV9
CASSVGPASGGYEQYF
TGTGCCAGCAGTGTGGGACCGGCTAGCGGGGGATACGAGCAGTACTTC
>TRBJ2-7|few|TRBD2|18|TRBV4-2
CASSQERRLAGVGVEQYF
TGTGCCAGCAGCCAAGAAAGGCGCCTAGCGGGAGTAGGCGTCGAGCAGTACTTC
>TRBJ2-3|.|TRBD1|16|TRBV7-9
CSSSGDRGPSTDTQYF
TGTTCCAGCAGCGGGGACAGGGGACCTAGCACAGATACGCAGTATTTT
>TRBJ2-7|once|.|11|TRBV5-6
CASSFKYEQYF
TGTGCCAGCAGCTTCAAGTACGAGCAGTACTTC
>TRBJ2-4|few|TRBD2|16|TRBV18
CASSHPGGLAKNIQYF
TGTGCCAGCTCCCACCCGGGGGGTTTAGCCAAAAACATTCAGTACTTC
>TRBJ2-7|.|TRBD2|16|TRBV7-3
CASSLGTSGPSYEQYF
TGTGCCAGCAGCTTGGGGACTAGCGGGCCATCCTACGAGCAGTACTTC
>TRBJ2-5|few|.|16|TRBV6-1
CASSEGVSQIQETQYF
TGTGCCAGCAGTGAGGGAGTGAGCCAAATTCAAGAGACCCAGTACTTC
>TRBJ1-1|.|.|15|TRBV27
CASSLDLAGNTEAFF
TGTGCCAGCAGTTTGGACTTGGCGGGCAACACTGAAGCTTTCTTT
>TRBJ2-2|.|TRBD2|20|TRBV27
CASSPHYTLAGGGGTGELFF
TGTGCCAGCAGTCCCCATTACACACTAGCGGGAGGCGGGGGTACCGGGGAGCTGTTTTTT
>TRBJ2-1|once|TRBD2|18|TRBV7-2
CASSSESASGSKLREQFF
TGTGCCAGCAGCTCCGAGTCGGCTAGCGGGAGCAAACTTCGGGAGCAGTTCTTC
>TRBJ1-6|.|.|14|TRBV5-1
CASSSRAQDSPLHF
TGCGCCAGCAGCTCGAGGGCCCAGGATTCACCCCTCCACTTT
>TRBJ1-1|.|TRBD1|18|TRBV30
CAWSRRTGGAIVHTEAFF
TGTGCCTGGAGCCGGAGGACAGGGGGCGCGATAGTACACACTGAAGCTTTCTTT
>TRBJ1-2|.|.|14|TRBV5-1
CASSVEGGASGYTF
TGCGCCAGCAGCGTGGAGGGGGGGGCCTCGGGCTACACCTTC
>TRBJ2-4|.|.|14|TRBV5-4
CASSPGLAKNIQYF
TGTGCCAGCAGCCCAGGACTAGCCAAAAACATTCAGTACTTC
>TRBJ1-4|.|.|15|TRBV9
CASSVGAGPNEKLFF
TGTGCCAGCAGCGTAGGAGCAGGCCCTAATGAAAAACTGTTTTTT
>TRBJ2-5|.|.|18|TRBV11-1
CASSFSAGHRSVVETQYF
TGTGCCAGCAGCTTTTCAGCGGGTCACAGGTCGGTGGTGGAGACCCAGTACTTC
>TRBJ1-1|.|.|14|TRBV7-9
CASSLVRANTEAFF
TGTGCCAGCAGCTTAGTGAGGGCCAACACTGAAGCTTTCTTT
>TRBJ2-1|once|.|15|TRBV30
CAWSASGHSYNEQFF
TGTGCCTGGAGTGCATCGGGACATAGCTACAATGAGCAGTTCTTC
>TRBJ2-1|.|.|13|TRBV30
CAWSLSSYNEQFF
TGTGCCTGGAGCCTCAGCTCCTACAATGAGCAGTTCTTC
>TRBJ1-5|.|.|13|TRBV19
CASSIGRDQPQHF
TGTGCCAGTAGTATCGGGAGAGATCAGCCCCAGCATTTT
>TRBJ1-2|once|.|15|TRBV7-9
CASSLEGPPSYGYTF
TGTGCCAGCAGCTTGGAGGGACCCCCTAGCTATGGCTACACCTTC
>TRBJ2-7|.|TRBD1|14|TRBV30
CAWSRGQGVYEQYF
TGTGCCTGGAGTAGAGGCCAGGGGGTGTACGAGCAGTACTTC
>TRBJ2-1|.|.|17|TRBV7-3
CASSLSLPGQGGNEQFF
TGTGCCAGCAGCTTAAGTCTACCGGGCCAAGGAGGCAATGAGCAGTTCTTC
>TRBJ2-7|.|TRBD1|16|TRBV5-4
CASSLGGGPSSYEQYF
TGTGCCAGCAGCTTGGGAGGGGGCCCATCCTCCTACGAGCAGTACTTC
>TRBJ2-4|.|.|17|TRBV4-3
CASSQDIYRDSVNIQYF
TGCGCCAGCAGCCAAGATATCTATCGGGATAGCGTAAACATTCAGTACTTC
>TRBJ1-5|.|.|14|TRBV19
CASSPLQVNQPQHF
TGTGCCAGTAGTCCCCTTCAGGTAAATCAGCCCCAGCATTTT
>TRBJ1-6|few|.|15|TRBV6-5
CASSPEGDTNSPLHF
TGTGCCAGCAGTCCCGAGGGGGACACCAATTCACCCCTCCACTTT
>TRBJ2-3|.|.|15|TRBV18
CASSPSSQGTDTQYF
TGTGCCAGCTCACCGTCCTCACAGGGCACAGATACGCAGTATTTT
>TRBJ1-1|.|.|16|TRBV12-5
CASGSITQGMNTEAFF
TGTGCTAGTGGTTCGATTACACAGGGCATGAACACTGAAGCTTTCTTT
>TRBJ1-2|.|.|15|TRBV11-2
CASSLDRAGIHGYTF
TGTGCCAGCAGCTTAGATCGAGCAGGGATCCATGGCTACACCTTC
>TRBJ1-4|.|.|15|TRBV4-1
CASSPGHPSREKLFF
TGCGCCAGCAGCCCAGGACATCCGTCTCGTGAAAAACTGTTTTTT
>TRBJ1-3|.|.|14|TRBV4-1
CASSQTTGVHTIYF
TGCGCCAGCAGCCAAACCACCGGAGTGCACACCATATATTTT
>TRBJ2-7|.|TRBD1|13|TRBV2
CASLRDSSYEQYF
TGTGCCAGCCTTAGGGACAGTTCTTACGAGCAGTACTTC
>TRBJ1-6|.|TRBD1|15|TRBV5-4
CASSIHGTGSSPLHF
TGTGCCAGCAGCATACATGGGACAGGGTCCTCACCCCTCCACTTT